This T cell receptor beta chain is from a study of response to subunit inactivated influenza vaccine. General observations from the study: Authors suggested each seasonal influenza vaccination recruits few new T cells.

This clonotype came up a few times. Its antigen is still unknown. In TCRdb, the RT-PCR reads were re-called with MiXCR into one record per CDR3 protein. The sample has hundreds of thousands of distinct CDR3 sequences, 10% to 15% seen once; the top ten hold about 7.8%. V gave up 7 bases and J gave up 4 bases, with 14 bases separating them. CDR3 length equals 13 residues. The V gene's germline CDR1 is SEHNR and CDR2 FQNEAQ (reference sequence). This clonotype was sampled from a man in his fifties or sixties who received an inactivated influenza vaccine. The chain couples TRBV7-9 to TRBJ2-7, with D tentatively TRBD2 (5 bases). The sample here was non-naive T cells sorted from PBMCs, taken less than 15 days before vaccination. CDR3: CASTDGAVYEQYF. The CDR3 region has the DNA TGTGCCAGCACAGATGGAGCGGTGTACGAGCAGTACTTC. Using reference TRBV7-9 and TRBJ2-7 for the parts outside the CDR3, the full variable domain is DTGVSQNPRHKITKRGQNVTFRCDPISEHNRLYWYRQTLGQGPEFLTYFQNEAQLEKSRLLSDRFSAERPKGSFSTLEIQRTEQGDSAMYLCASTDGAVYEQYFGPGTRLTVT.